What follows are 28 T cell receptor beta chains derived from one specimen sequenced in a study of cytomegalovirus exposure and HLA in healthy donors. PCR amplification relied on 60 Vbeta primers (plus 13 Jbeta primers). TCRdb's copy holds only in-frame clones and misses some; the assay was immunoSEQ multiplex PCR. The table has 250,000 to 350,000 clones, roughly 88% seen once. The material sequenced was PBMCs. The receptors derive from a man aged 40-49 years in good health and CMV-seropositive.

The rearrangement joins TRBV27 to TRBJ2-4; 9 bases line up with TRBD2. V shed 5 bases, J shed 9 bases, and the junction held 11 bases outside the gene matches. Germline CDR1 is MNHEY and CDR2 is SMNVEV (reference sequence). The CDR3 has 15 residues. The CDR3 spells CASSTHSGSWGIQYF. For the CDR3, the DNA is TGTGCCAGCAGTACACATAGCGGGAGTTGGGGCATTCAGTACTTC.

The CDR3 spells CASSLGGVVWGTDTQYF. The DNA for the CDR3 is TGTGCCAGCAGTTTAGGGGGGGTAGTATGGGGTACAGATACGCAGTATTTT. The V and J genes are TRBV27 and TRBJ2-3; 7 nucleotides match TRBD2. In germline, CDR1 is MNHEY, CDR2 SMNVEV (reference sequence). This CDR3 has 17 amino acids. The V segment lost 2 bases and the J segment 3 bases; nucleotides outside the gene matches: 11.

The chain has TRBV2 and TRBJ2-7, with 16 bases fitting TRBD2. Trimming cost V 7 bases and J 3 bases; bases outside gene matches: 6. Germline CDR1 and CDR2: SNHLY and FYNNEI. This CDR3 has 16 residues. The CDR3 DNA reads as TGTGCCAGCACCGGGACTAGCGGGAGGGCCGACTACGAGCAGTACTTC. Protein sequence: CASTGTSGRADYEQYF.

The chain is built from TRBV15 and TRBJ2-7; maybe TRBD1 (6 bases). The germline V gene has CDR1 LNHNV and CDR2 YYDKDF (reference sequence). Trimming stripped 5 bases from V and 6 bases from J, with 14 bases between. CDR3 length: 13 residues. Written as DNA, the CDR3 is TGTGCCACCAGCCTACAGGGATCGGGCGAGCAGTACTTC. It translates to CATSLQGSGEQYF. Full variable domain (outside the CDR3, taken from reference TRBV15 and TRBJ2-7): DAMVIQNPRYQVTQFGKPVTLSCSQTLNHNVMYWYQQKSSQAPKLLFHYYDKDFNNEADTPDNFQSRRPNTSFCFLDIRSPGLGDTAMYLCATSLQGSGEQYFGPGTRLTVT.

The DNA for the CDR3 is TGTGCCTGGATGGGAGCGTTCAGCTCCTACAATGAGCAGTTCTTC. Encoded protein: CAWMGAFSSYNEQFF. The chain recombines TRBV30 with TRBJ2-1; D perhaps matches TRBD2 (5 bases). The CDR3 runs 15 residues. Germline V gives CDR1 GTSNPN, CDR2 SVGIG (reference sequence). V lost 4 bases to trimming and J lost 0 bases, with 13 bases between them.

The CDR3 bases are TGTGCCTGGAGTAGAGCCAGAATCAGTCGGGGGGGGTATGGCTACACCTTC. Translating gives CAWSRARISRGGYGYTF. This rearrangement joins TRBV30 to TRBJ1-2, with D possibly being TRBD1 (5 bases). The CDR3 covers 17 residues. V was shortened by 2 bases and J by 5 bases, with 24 bases between the two germline ends. Germline V lookup: CDR1 GTSNPN, CDR2 SVGIG (reference sequence).

The CDR3 sequence is CAISGVREPDVLTF. CDR3 nucleotide sequence: TGTGCCATCAGTGGGGTCAGGGAACCAGACGTCCTGACTTTC. The rearrangement uses TRBV10-3 and TRBJ2-6; D perhaps matches TRBD1 (5 bases). V dropped 4 bases and J dropped 11 bases, with 15 bases sitting between them. Looked up from germline, CDR1 is ENHRY and CDR2 is SYGVKD. The CDR3 is 14 amino acids.

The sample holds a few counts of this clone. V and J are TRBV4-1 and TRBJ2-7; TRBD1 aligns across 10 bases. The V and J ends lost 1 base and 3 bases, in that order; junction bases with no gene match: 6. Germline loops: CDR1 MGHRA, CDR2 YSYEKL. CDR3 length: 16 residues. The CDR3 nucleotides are TGCGCCAGCAGCCAAGGGGGACAGGGGATTGACTACGAGCAGTACTTC. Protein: CASSQGGQGIDYEQYF.

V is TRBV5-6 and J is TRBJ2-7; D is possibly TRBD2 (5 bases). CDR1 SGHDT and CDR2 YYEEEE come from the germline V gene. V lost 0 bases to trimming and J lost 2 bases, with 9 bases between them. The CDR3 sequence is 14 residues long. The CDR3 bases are TGTGCCAGCAGCTTGGGGTTCGGGGCCTACGAGCAGTACTTC. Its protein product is CASSLGFGAYEQYF.

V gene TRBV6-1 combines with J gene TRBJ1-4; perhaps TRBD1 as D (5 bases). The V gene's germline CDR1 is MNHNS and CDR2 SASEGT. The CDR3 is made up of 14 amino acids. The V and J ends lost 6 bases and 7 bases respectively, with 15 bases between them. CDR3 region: CASRGVAGSEKLFF. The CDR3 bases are TGTGCCAGCAGAGGGGTCGCGGGGAGTGAAAAACTGTTTTTT.

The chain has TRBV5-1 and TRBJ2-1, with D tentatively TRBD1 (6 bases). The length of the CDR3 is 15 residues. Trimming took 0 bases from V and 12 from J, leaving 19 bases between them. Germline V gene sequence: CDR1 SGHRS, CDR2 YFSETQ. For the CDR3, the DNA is TGCGCCAGCAGCTTGGCCAGGGGCACAGTACGTGGGCAGTTCTTC. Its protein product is CASSLARGTVRGQFF.

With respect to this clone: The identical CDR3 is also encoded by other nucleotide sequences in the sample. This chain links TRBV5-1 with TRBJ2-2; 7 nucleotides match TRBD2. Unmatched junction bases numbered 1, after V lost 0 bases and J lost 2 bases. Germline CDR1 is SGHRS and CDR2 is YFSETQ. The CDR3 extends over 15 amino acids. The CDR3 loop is CASSLGLANTGELFF. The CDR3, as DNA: TGCGCCAGCAGCTTGGGACTAGCTAACACCGGGGAGCTGTTTTTT.

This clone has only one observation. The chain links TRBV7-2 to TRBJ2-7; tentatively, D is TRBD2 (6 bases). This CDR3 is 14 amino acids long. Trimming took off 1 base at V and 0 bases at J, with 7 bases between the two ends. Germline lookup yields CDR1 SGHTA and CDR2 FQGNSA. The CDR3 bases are TGTGCCAGCAGCTTAGTAGCGGACTCCTACGAGCAGTACTTC. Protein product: CASSLVADSYEQYF. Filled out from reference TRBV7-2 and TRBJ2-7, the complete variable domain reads GAGVSQSPSNKVTEKGKDVELRCDPISGHTALYWYRQSLGQGLEFLIYFQGNSAPDKSGLPSDRFSAERTGGSVSTLTIQRTQQEDSAVYLCASSLVADSYEQYFGPGTRLTVT.

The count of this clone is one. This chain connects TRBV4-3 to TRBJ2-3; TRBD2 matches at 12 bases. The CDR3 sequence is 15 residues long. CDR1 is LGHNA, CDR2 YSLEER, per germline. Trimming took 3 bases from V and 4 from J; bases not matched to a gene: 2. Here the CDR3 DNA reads TGCGCCAGCAGCCAGACTAGCGGGAGTTCAGATACGCAGTATTTT. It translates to CASSQTSGSSDTQYF.

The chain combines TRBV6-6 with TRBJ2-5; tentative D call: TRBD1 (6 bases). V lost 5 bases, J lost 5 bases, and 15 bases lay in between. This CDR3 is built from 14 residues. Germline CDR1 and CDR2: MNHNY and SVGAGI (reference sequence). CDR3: CASSRQDQDETQYF. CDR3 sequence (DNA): TGTGCCAGCAGTCGACAGGACCAAGACGAGACCCAGTACTTC.

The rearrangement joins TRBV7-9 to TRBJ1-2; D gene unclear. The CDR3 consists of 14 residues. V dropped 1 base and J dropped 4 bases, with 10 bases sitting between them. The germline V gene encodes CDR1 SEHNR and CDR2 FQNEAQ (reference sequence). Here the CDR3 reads CASSLDGGPYGYTF. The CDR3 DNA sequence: TGTGCCAGCAGCTTAGACGGAGGACCCTATGGCTACACCTTC.

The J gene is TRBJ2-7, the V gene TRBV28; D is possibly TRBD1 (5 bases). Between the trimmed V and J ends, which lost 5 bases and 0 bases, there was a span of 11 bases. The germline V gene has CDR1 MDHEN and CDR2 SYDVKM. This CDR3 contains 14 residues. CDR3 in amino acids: CASSTRQSSYEQYF. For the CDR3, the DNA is TGTGCCAGCAGTACCCGACAGAGCTCCTACGAGCAGTACTTC.

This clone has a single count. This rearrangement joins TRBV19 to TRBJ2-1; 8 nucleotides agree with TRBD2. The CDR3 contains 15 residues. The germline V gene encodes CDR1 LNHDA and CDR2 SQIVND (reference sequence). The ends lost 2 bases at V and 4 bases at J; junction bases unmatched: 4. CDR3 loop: CASSIPAGVYNEQFF. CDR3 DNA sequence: TGTGCCAGTAGTATACCAGCGGGAGTTTACAATGAGCAGTTCTTC.

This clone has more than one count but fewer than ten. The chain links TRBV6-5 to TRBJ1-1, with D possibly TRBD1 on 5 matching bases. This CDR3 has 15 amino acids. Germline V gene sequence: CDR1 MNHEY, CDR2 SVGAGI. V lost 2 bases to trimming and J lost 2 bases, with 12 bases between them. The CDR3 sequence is CASSYRDSVNTEAFF. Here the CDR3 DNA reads TGTGCCAGCAGTTACAGGGACTCGGTAAACACTGAAGCTTTCTTT.

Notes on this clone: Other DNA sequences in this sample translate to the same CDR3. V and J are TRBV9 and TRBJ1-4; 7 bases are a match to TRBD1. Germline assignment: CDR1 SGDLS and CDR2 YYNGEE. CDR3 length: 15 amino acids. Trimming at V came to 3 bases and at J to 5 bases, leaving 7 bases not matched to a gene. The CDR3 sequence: CASSARQGGNEKLFF. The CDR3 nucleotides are TGTGCCAGCAGCGCACGACAGGGCGGAAATGAAAAACTGTTTTTT. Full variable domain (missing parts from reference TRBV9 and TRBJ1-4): DSGVTQTPKHLITATGQRVTLRCSPRSGDLSVYWYQQSLDQGLQFLIQYYNGEERAKGNILERFSAQQFPDLHSELNLSSLELGDSALYFCASSARQGGNEKLFFGSGTQLSVL.

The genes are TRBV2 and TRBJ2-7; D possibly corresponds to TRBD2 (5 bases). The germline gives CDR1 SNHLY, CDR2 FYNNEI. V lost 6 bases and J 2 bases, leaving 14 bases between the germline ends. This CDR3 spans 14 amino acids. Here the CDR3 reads CASRRADGPYEQYF. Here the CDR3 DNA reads TGTGCCAGCAGGAGGGCGGACGGACCCTACGAGCAGTACTTC.

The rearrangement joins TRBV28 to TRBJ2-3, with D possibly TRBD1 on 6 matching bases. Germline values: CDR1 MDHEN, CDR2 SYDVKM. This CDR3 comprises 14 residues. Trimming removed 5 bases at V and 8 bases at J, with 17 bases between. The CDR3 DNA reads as TGTGCCAGCAGTATATCCAATGGACAGATTACGCAGTATTTT. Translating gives CASSISNGQITQYF.

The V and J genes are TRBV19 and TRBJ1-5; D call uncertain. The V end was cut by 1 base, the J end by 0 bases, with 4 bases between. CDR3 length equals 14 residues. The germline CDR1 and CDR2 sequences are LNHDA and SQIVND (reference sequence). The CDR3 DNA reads TGTGCCAGTAGTATAGCGGTTAGCAATCAGCCCCAGCATTTT. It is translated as CASSIAVSNQPQHF.

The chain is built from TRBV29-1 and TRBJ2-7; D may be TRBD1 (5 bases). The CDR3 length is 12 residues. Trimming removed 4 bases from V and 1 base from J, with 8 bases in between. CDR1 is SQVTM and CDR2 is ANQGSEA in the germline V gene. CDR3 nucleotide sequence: TGCAGCGTTGGTAAGGGGTCCTACGAGCAGTACTTC. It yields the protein CSVGKGSYEQYF.

Here the CDR3 reads CATSRTYYNEQFF. CDR3 DNA sequence: TGTGCCACCAGCAGGACTTACTACAATGAGCAGTTCTTC. The genes are TRBV15 and TRBJ2-1; D not certain. Per germline, CDR1 LNHNV and CDR2 YYDKDF (reference sequence). The CDR3 has 13 amino acids. V was shortened by 3 bases and J by 3 bases, with 6 bases between the two germline ends.

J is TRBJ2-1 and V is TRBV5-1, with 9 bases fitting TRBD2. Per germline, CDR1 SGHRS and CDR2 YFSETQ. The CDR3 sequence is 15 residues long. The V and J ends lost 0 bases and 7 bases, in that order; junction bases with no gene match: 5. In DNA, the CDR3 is TGCGCCAGCAGCTTGGCCCCTAGCGGGACAAATGAGCAGTTCTTC. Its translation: CASSLAPSGTNEQFF.

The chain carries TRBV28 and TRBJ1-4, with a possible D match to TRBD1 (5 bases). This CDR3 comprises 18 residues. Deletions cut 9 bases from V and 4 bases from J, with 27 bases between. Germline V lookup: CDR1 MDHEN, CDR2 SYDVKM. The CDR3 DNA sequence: TGTGCCAGTGCGACAGACACTTATAAGCAGACACTTAATGAAAAACTGTTTTTT. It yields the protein CASATDTYKQTLNEKLFF. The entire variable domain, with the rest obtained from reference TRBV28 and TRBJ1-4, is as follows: DVKVTQSSRYLVKRTGEKVFLECVQDMDHENMFWYRQDPGLGLRLIYFSYDVKMKEKGDIPEGYSVSREKKERFSLILESASTNQTSMYLCASATDTYKQTLNEKLFFGSGTQLSVL.

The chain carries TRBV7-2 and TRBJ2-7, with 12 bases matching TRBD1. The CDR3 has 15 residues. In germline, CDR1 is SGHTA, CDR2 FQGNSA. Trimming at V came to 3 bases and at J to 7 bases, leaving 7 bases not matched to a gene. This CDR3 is CASSFPGQGAWEQYF. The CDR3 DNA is TGTGCCAGCAGCTTCCCGGGACAGGGGGCGTGGGAGCAGTACTTC.